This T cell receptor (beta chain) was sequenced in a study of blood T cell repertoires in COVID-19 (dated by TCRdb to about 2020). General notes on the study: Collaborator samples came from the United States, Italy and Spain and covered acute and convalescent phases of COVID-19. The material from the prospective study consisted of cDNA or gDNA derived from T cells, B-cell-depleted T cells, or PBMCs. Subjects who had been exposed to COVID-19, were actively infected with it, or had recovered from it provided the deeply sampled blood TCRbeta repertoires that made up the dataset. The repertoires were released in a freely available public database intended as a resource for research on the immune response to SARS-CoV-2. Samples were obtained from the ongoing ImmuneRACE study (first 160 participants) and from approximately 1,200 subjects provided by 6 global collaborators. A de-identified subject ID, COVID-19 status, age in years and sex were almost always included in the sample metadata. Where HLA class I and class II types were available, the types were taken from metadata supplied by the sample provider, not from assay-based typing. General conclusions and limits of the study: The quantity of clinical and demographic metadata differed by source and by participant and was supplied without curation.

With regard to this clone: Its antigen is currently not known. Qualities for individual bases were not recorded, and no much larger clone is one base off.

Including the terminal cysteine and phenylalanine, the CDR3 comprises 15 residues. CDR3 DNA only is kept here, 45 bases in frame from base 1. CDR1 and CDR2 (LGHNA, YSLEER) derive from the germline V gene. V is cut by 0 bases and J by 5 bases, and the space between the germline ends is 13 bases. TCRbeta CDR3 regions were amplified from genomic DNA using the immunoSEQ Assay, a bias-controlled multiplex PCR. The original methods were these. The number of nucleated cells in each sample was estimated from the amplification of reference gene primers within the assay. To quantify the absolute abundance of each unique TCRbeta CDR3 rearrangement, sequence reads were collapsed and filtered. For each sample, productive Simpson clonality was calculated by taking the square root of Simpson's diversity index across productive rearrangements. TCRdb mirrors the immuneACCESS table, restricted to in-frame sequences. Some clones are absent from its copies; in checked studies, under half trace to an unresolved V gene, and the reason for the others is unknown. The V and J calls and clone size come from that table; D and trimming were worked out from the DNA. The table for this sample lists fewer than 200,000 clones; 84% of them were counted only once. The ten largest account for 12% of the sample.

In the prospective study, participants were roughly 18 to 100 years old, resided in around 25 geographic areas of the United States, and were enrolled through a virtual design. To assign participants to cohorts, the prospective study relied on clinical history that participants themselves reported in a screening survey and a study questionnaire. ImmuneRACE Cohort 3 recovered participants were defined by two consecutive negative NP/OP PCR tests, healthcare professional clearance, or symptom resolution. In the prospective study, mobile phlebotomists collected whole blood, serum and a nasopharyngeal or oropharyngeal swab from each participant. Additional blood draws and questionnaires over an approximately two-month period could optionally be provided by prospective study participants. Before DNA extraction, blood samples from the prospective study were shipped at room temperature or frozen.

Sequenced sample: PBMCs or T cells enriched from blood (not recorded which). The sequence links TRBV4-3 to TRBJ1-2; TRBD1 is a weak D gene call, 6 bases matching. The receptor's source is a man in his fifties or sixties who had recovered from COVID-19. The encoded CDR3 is CASSQDRGGRYGYTF. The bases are TGCGCCAGCAGCCAAGATCGAGGGGGTCGGTATGGCTACACCTTC.